This is a list of T cell receptor beta chains from one sample in a study of T cell changes during pregnancy in multiple sclerosis. Assay: immunoSEQ multiplex PCR; the TCRdb copy retains only in-frame clones and omits some. This table holds about 80,000 clones, 94% found once. Sequences were derived from peripheral blood, sampled in the second trimester of pregnancy. These receptors came from a female donor in good health, enrolled as a control in a pregnancy study. Each CDR3 is given with its conserved first and last residue. D genes are given only for firm matches. Some rows have no size entry. The others give once, few or many, or a class for an expanded clone.

TRBJ1-1	.	TRBV5-1	few	TGCGCCAGCAGCTCGGGCCTCTTAGGGACAGAAGCTTTCTTT	CASSSGLLGTEAFF
TRBJ1-1	.	TRBV2	.	TGTGCCAGCAAAGAGGAGGTAAAAACTGAAGCTTTCTTT	CASKEEVKTEAFF
TRBJ2-7	TRBD1	TRBV27	.	TGTGCCAGCAGTTTAGGCAGGGGGTACTACGAGCAGTACTTC	CASSLGRGYYEQYF
TRBJ1-3	.	TRBV14	.	TGTGCCAGCAGCCCTAGCTCTGGAAACACCATATATTTT	CASSPSSGNTIYF
TRBJ2-1	.	TRBV29-1	.	TGCAGCCCCGAGGAGCAGTTCTTC	CSPEEQFF
TRBJ2-7	TRBD2	TRBV6-5	.	TGTGCCAGCAGTCCGGGACTAATAAGGGAGCAGTACTTC	CASSPGLIREQYF
TRBJ2-1	TRBD2	TRBV6-5	.	TGTGCCAGCAGGAGGACTAGCGGGGGCAATGAGCAGTTCTTC	CASRRTSGGNEQFF
TRBJ2-2	.	TRBV9	.	TGTGCCAGCAGCTTAATTTCCCCCGGGGAGCTGTTTTTT	CASSLISPGELFF
TRBJ2-7	.	TRBV6-5	.	TGTGCCAGCAGTTATGGGGGGGCGGGGGTAGCGCACGAGCAGTACTTC	CASSYGGAGVAHEQYF
TRBJ2-7	TRBD2	TRBV6-5	.	TGTGCCAGCACCCAGCGGGGTACGGGGTACGAGCAGTACTTC	CASTQRGTGYEQYF
TRBJ2-1	.	TRBV7-9	.	TGTGCCAGCAGCCCTCAGGATAGCGGCCAATACAATGAGCAGTTCTTC	CASSPQDSGQYNEQFF
TRBJ1-1	TRBD1	TRBV19	.	TGTGCCAGTAGTCCTGGACAGGGCCTTCGGAACACTGAAGCTTTCTTT	CASSPGQGLRNTEAFF
TRBJ2-3	.	TRBV7-9	once	TGTGCCAGCAGCTTAGCACCGGGAGATACGCAGTATTTT	CASSLAPGDTQYF
TRBJ1-4	.	TRBV19	.	TGTGCCAGTAGTAGGGGAGCGGCAACTAATGAAAAACTGTTTTTT	CASSRGAATNEKLFF
TRBJ2-5	.	TRBV30	.	TGTGCCTGGAGCAATGGGGCCAGGCAAGAGACCCAGTACTTC	CAWSNGARQETQYF
TRBJ1-2	TRBD1	TRBV28	.	TGTGCCAGCAGTGCACAGGGGGTCATTATCTATGGCTACACCTTC	CASSAQGVIIYGYTF
TRBJ2-2	TRBD2	TRBV5-1	.	TGCGCCAGCAGCTTGAGGTCGTCTAGCGGGAGTGGTGAGACCGGGGAGCTGTTTTTT	CASSLRSSSGSGETGELFF
TRBJ2-3	TRBD2	TRBV9	.	TGTGCCAGCAGCGTAGTGGGGGAGGGCCTAGAAGATACGCAGTATTTT	CASSVVGEGLEDTQYF
TRBJ2-2	.	TRBV11-2	.	TGTGCCAGCAGCTTGGGCAGAACCTCTACCGGGGAGCTGTTTTTT	CASSLGRTSTGELFF
TRBJ2-7	.	TRBV27	.	TGTGCCAGTTCAACCGTCGACAAGAGCTCCTACGAGCAGTACTTC	CASSTVDKSSYEQYF
TRBJ2-7	.	TRBV7-9	.	TGTGCCAGCAGACAGGGTCTGGACGAGCAGTACTTC	CASRQGLDEQYF
TRBJ2-3	TRBD2	TRBV28	.	TGTGCCAGCAGTTTGGTTAGCGGGAGAAGCACAGATACGCAGTATTTT	CASSLVSGRSTDTQYF
TRBJ1-4	.	TRBV9	.	TGTGCCAGCAGCGTAGGGGCCCGGGAAAAGGAAAAACTGTTTTTT	CASSVGAREKEKLFF
TRBJ2-3	.	TRBV28	.	TGTGCCAGCAGAGAGGCAGATACGCAGTATTTT	CASREADTQYF
TRBJ2-2	TRBD2	TRBV5-8	.	TGTGCCAGCAGACTGGGACTAGCGGGACTTAACACCGGGGAGCTGTTTTTT	CASRLGLAGLNTGELFF
TRBJ2-5	TRBD2	TRBV28	.	TGTGCCAGCAGTTTCGGGAGGCAAGAGACCCAGTACTTC	CASSFGRQETQYF
TRBJ1-4	.	TRBV5-6	.	TGTGCCAGCAGCTTGGGGGCCCGGGGGGAAAAACTGTTTTTT	CASSLGARGEKLFF
TRBJ1-5	.	TRBV19	once	TGTGCCAGTAGTCTAAAGTTAGGGGCCGATCAGCCCCAGCATTTT	CASSLKLGADQPQHF
TRBJ2-7	.	TRBV7-2	.	TGTGCCAGCAGCATAGGCGGGCCGGCCTACGAGCAGTACTTC	CASSIGGPAYEQYF
TRBJ1-2	TRBD1	TRBV29-1	few	TGCAGTGAGGACAGGGACGGCTATGGCTACACCTTC	CSEDRDGYGYTF
TRBJ2-1	TRBD2	TRBV18	.	TGTGCCAGCTCACCACACAGCGGGGACTACAATGAGCAGTTCTTC	CASSPHSGDYNEQFF
TRBJ1-1	.	TRBV27	.	TGTGCCAGCAGTTTTCGGTCCGACAAGGAAGCTTTCTTT	CASSFRSDKEAFF
TRBJ1-2	.	TRBV19	.	TGTGCCAGTAGACCCGAGGACAGCCACTATGGCTACACCTTC	CASRPEDSHYGYTF
TRBJ1-5	TRBD1	TRBV5-1	.	TGCGCCAGCAGCGAAGGGACAGGCCCATATCAGCCCCAGCATTTT	CASSEGTGPYQPQHF
TRBJ2-5	.	TRBV25-1	.	TGTGCCAGCACCTCACGGACGACAGAAGAGACCCAGTACTTC	CASTSRTTEETQYF
TRBJ2-1	TRBD2	TRBV7-2	.	TGTGCCAGCAGCACGACTAGCGGGGGCTCCTACAATGAGCAGTTCTTC	CASSTTSGGSYNEQFF
TRBJ2-1	.	TRBV7-8	.	TGTGCCAGCAGCTTAGGGGGGGGCCCCTACAATGAGCAGTTCTTC	CASSLGGGPYNEQFF
TRBJ1-1	TRBD1	TRBV11-2	.	TGTGCCAGCAGCGAAGCCAGGGGGATCGCTTTCTTT	CASSEARGIAFF
TRBJ1-5	.	TRBV19	.	TGTGCCAGTAGTCAGGTGGGGACATCCGGGGGGACCCAGCATTTT	CASSQVGTSGGTQHF
TRBJ2-2	.	TRBV6-6	.	TGTGCCAGCAGTTACACAGATATGGACACCGGGGAGCTGTTTTTT	CASSYTDMDTGELFF
TRBJ2-7	TRBD2	TRBV7-2	.	TGTGCCAGCAGCTTGGATAGCGTCTGGCGGGAGGGACGGTACGAGCAGTACTTC	CASSLDSVWREGRYEQYF
TRBJ2-7	TRBD1	TRBV28	.	TGTGCCAGCAGTTTCCCTGCCGGGACAGGCAACTACGAGCAGTACTTC	CASSFPAGTGNYEQYF
TRBJ2-1	.	TRBV19	.	TGTGCCAGTAGTAAATGGGGGGAAGAGCAGTTCTTC	CASSKWGEEQFF
TRBJ1-2	TRBD1	TRBV5-1	.	TGCGCCAGCAGCTTGATCGAGGGGGCGAGTGGCTACACCTTC	CASSLIEGASGYTF
TRBJ2-1	.	TRBV7-9	.	TGTGCCAGCCATGTGGCGGGTGAGCAGTTCTTC	CASHVAGEQFF
TRBJ1-2	.	TRBV30	few	TGTGCCTGGAGTGCCCAGTATGGCTACACCTTC	CAWSAQYGYTF
TRBJ1-5	.	TRBV2	.	TGTGCCAGCAGTGGAGGGTTTGGTCAGCCCCAGCATTTT	CASSGGFGQPQHF
TRBJ2-2	.	TRBV7-9	.	TGTGCCAGCAGCTTTGTACAAATCGCCGGGGAGCTGTTTTTT	CASSFVQIAGELFF
TRBJ2-5	TRBD1	TRBV6-1	.	TGTGCCAGCAGTGGAGACAGGGCGAGTGAGACCCAGTACTTC	CASSGDRASETQYF
TRBJ2-7	TRBD2	TRBV7-8	.	TGTGCCACCCGGACTAGCGGGAGCTACGAGCAGTACTTC	CATRTSGSYEQYF
TRBJ2-3	.	TRBV7-9	once	TGTGCCAGCAGCTCCCCGGGTCAGGATACGCAGTATTTT	CASSSPGQDTQYF
TRBJ2-2	.	TRBV2	.	TGTGCCAGCAGGAAGACTAGAGAGACCGGGGAGCTGTTTTTT	CASRKTRETGELFF
TRBJ2-7	.	TRBV29-1	.	TGCAGCGTTGAAGATAAGGGGTACGAGCAGTACTTC	CSVEDKGYEQYF